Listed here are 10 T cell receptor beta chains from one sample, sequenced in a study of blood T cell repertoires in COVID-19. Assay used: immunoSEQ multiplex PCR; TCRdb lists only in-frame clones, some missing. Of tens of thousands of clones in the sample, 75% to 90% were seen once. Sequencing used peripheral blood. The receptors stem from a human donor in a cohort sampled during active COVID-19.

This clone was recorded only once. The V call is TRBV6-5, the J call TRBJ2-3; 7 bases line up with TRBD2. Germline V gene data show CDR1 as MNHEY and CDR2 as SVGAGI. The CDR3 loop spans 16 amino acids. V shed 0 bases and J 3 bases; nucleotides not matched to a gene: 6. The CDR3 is CASSYSGGKGTDTQYF. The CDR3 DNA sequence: TGTGCCAGCAGTTACTCGGGGGGGAAGGGAACAGATACGCAGTATTTT.

The CDR3 loop is CASSWDRGSGNTIYF. The CDR3, as DNA: TGCGCCAGCAGCTGGGACAGGGGCTCTGGAAACACCATATATTTT. This chain joins TRBV5-1 and TRBJ1-3; 10 bases are shared with TRBD1. The trim removed 3 bases at V and 0 bases at J, leaving 0 bases unmatched. Germline CDR1 SGHRS, CDR2 YFSETQ. This CDR3 has 15 amino acids.

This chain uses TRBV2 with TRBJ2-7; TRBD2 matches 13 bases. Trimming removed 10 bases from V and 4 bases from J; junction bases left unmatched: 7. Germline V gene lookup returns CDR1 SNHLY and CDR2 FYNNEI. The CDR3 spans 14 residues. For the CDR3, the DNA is TGTGCCAACTTGAGGACTAGCGGGAGTTACGAGCAGTACTTC. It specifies CANLRTSGSYEQYF.

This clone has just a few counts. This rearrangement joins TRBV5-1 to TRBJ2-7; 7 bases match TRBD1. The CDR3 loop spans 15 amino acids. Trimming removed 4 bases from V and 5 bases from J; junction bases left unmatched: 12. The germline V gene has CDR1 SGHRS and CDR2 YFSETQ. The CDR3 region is CASSKRQGKGDEQYF. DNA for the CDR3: TGCGCCAGCAGCAAGAGACAGGGCAAGGGCGACGAGCAGTACTTC. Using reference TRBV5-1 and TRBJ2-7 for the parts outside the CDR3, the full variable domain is KAGVTQTPRYLIKTRGQQVTLSCSPISGHRSVSWYQQTPGQGLQFLFEYFSETQRNKGNFPGRFSGRQFSNSRSEMNVSTLELGDSALYLCASSKRQGKGDEQYFGPGTRLTVT.

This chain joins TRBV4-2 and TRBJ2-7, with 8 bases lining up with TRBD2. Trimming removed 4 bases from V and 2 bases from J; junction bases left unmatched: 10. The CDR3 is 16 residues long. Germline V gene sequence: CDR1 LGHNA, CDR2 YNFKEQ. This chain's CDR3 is CASSPQLREDTYEQYF. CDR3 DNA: TGTGCCAGCAGCCCCCAGCTGCGGGAGGATACCTACGAGCAGTACTTC.

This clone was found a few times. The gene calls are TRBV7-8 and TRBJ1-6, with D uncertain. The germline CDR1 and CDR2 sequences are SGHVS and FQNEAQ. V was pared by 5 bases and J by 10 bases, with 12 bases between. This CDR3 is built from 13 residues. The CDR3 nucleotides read TGTGCCAGCAGCCGACCCGGGGAATCACCCCTCCACTTT. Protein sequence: CASSRPGESPLHF.

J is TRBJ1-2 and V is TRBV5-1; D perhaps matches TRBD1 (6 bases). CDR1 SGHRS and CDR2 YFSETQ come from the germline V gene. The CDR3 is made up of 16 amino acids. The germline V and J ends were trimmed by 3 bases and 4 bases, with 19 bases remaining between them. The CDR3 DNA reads TGCGCCAGCAGCTCACAGCCGAACAGGGTTAGCTATGGCTACACCTTC. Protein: CASSSQPNRVSYGYTF.

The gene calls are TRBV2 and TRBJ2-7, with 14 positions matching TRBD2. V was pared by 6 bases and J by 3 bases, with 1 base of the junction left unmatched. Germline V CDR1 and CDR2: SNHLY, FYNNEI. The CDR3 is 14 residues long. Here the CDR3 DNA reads TGTGCCAGCAGGGGACTAGCGGGAGTCTACGAGCAGTACTTC. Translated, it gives CASRGLAGVYEQYF.

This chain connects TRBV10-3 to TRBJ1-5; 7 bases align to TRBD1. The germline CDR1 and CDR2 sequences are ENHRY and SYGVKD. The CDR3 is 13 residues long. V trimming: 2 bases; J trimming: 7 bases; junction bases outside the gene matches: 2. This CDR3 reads CAISETGEQPQHF. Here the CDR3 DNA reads TGTGCCATCAGTGAGACAGGGGAGCAGCCCCAGCATTTT.

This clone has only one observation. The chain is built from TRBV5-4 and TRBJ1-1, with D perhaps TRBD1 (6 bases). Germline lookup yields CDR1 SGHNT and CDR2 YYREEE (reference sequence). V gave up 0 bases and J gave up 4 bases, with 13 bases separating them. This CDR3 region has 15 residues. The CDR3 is CASSLGGGVGTEAFF. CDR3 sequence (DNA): TGTGCCAGCAGCTTGGGGGGGGGCGTTGGCACTGAAGCTTTCTTT.